The clone carrying this T cell receptor (beta chain) was seen many times. TCR beta CDR3 amplification used RNA transcripts. The workflow started with a first-round RT-PCR run with HTBI primers and then moved on to a second-round multiplex PCR. Each CDR3 protein gets one entry after TCRdb re-called the multiplex PCR reads with MiXCR. Seen here are some 380,000 distinct CDR3 sequences, approximately 15% observed once, and the top ten hold around 7%. The data derive from a study of Graves' ophthalmopathy and Graves' hyperthyroidism. V was clipped by 7 bases and J by 7 bases; unmatched bases: 12. The CDR3 length is 14 residues. Per the germline V gene, CDR1 is MDHEN and CDR2 is SYDVKM.

The sample was peripheral blood. This clonotype was sampled from a woman between 18 and 29 years old with stable Graves' hyperthyroidism. The genes are TRBV28 and TRBJ1-1; TRBD1 aligns across 7 bases. Here the CDR3 DNA reads TGTGCCAGCATACAGGGGTCCACTGCTAGTGAAGCTTTCTTT. Amino acids: CASIQGSTASEAFF.